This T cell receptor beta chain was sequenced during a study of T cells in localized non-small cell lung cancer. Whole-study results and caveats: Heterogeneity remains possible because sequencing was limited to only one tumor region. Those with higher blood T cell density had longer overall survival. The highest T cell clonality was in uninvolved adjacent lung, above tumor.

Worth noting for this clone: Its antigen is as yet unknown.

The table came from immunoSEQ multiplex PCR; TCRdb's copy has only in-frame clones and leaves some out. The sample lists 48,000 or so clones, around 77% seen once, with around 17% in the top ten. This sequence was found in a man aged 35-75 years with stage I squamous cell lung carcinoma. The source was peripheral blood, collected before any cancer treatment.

The CDR3 spells CARGGYTF. CDR3 coding DNA: TGTGCCCGCGGGGGCTACACCTTC. The gene calls are TRBV6-5 and TRBJ1-2; D gene ambiguous. The CDR3 has 8 amino acids. From germline, CDR1 is MNHEY and CDR2 SVGAGI. Trimming cost V 11 bases and J 8 bases, with 6 bases left between them.